Below are 2 T cell receptor beta chains sequenced from a single sample in a study of cytomegalovirus exposure and HLA in healthy donors. Assay: immunoSEQ multiplex PCR; the TCRdb copy retains only in-frame clones and omits some. This table holds 200,000 or so clones, just over 85% found once. Sequencing was carried out using PBMCs. The receptors shown here come from a woman aged 18-29 years in good health and CMV-seronegative.

CDR3 sequence: CASRKAGDAYEQYF. For the CDR3, the DNA is TGTGCCAGCAGAAAAGCGGGAGACGCCTACGAGCAGTACTTC. This chain links TRBV5-4 with TRBJ2-7, with 8 bases identical to TRBD2. V shed 5 bases, J shed 2 bases, and the junction held 6 bases outside the gene matches. The CDR3 extends over 14 amino acids. CDR1 and CDR2 (germline): SGHNT, YYREEE (reference sequence).

V gene TRBV28 combines with J gene TRBJ1-5; the D is unclear. V gave up 3 bases and J gave up 0 bases, with 9 bases separating them. The CDR3 totals 15 residues. CDR1 is MDHEN, CDR2 SYDVKM, per germline. CDR3 loop: CASSFARYSNQPQHF. In nucleotides, the CDR3 is TGTGCCAGCAGTTTTGCCAGGTATAGCAATCAGCCCCAGCATTTT.